The T cell receptor (beta chain) described here comes from a study of T cell changes during pregnancy in multiple sclerosis. The CDR3 consists of 13 residues. Trimming left V 7 bases short and J 7 bases short, with 16 bases between. CDR1 and CDR2 from the germline V gene are ENHRY and SYGVKD. Clones were sequenced by immunoSEQ multiplex PCR, and TCRdb holds only the in-frame ones, with some missing. Of around 61,000 clones in the sample, over 80% were seen once. The sequence was collected from a female donor in good health, enrolled as a control in a pregnancy study. This specimen consisted of peripheral blood, obtained in the first trimester of pregnancy. The chain has TRBV10-3 and TRBJ1-1, with D unresolved. For the CDR3, the DNA is TGTGCCATCACCCGAAGAGAACAGAGTGAAGCTTTCTTT. Protein: CAITRREQSEAFF.